Listed here are 27 T cell receptor beta chains from one sample, sequenced in a study of blood T cell repertoires in COVID-19. The assay was immunoSEQ multiplex PCR, and TCRdb's table has in-frame clones only and misses some. The data show 90,000 or so clones, about 90% seen once. Sequenced sample: peripheral blood. Every receptor here comes from a human donor with active COVID-19. The donor label of this sample is uncertain.

The chain couples TRBV6-5 to TRBJ2-7; 7 bases are a match to TRBD1. CDR3 length equals 15 residues. V was clipped by 5 bases and J by 3 bases; unmatched bases: 10. The germline V gene has CDR1 MNHEY and CDR2 SVGAGI. CDR3 amino acids: CASSPPGDSLYEQYF. The CDR3 region has the DNA TGTGCCAGCAGTCCCCCCGGGGACAGCCTCTACGAGCAGTACTTC.

This clone was counted once. The chain carries TRBV3-1 (or the pseudogene TRBV3-2) and TRBJ1-2; TRBD1 matches at 7 bases. This CDR3 is 12 amino acids long. Germline CDR1 LGHDT, CDR2 YNNKEL (reference sequence). V was clipped by 7 bases and J by 7 bases; unmatched bases: 6. CDR3 amino acids: CASTRQGGGYTF. The CDR3 nucleotides read TGTGCCAGCACCCGACAGGGAGGTGGCTACACCTTC.

This chain links TRBV10-2 with TRBJ2-7; 8 bases are shared with TRBD2. CDR1 WSHSY and CDR2 SAAADI come from the germline V gene. V was pared by 8 bases and J by 1 base, with 4 bases of the junction left unmatched. There are 13 residues in the CDR3. The CDR3 sequence: CASAAGGSYEQYF. The DNA of the CDR3 is TGCGCCAGCGCGGCGGGGGGTTCCTACGAGCAGTACTTC.

The chain combines TRBV9 with TRBJ1-2; 8 bases line up with TRBD1. With V trimmed by 0 bases and J by 5 bases, 6 bases remained unmatched. Per the germline V gene, CDR1 is SGDLS and CDR2 is YYNGEE. The length of the CDR3 is 15 residues. CDR3 sequence (DNA): TGTGCCAGCAGCGTAGAAGTGACAGGGGAATATGGCTACACCTTC. Amino acids: CASSVEVTGEYGYTF.

This clone was observed a single time. The gene calls are TRBV5-1 and TRBJ2-7; unclear D gene. CDR3 length: 15 amino acids. V was trimmed by 0 bases and J by 3 bases, leaving 13 bases between them. The germline CDR1 and CDR2 sequences are SGHRS and YFSETQ. The CDR3 sequence: CASSLASQANYEQYF. The CDR3 bases are TGCGCCAGCAGCTTGGCCAGTCAGGCAAACTACGAGCAGTACTTC.

The count of this clone is one. This chain joins TRBV28 and TRBJ2-3; D gene uncertain. Germline CDR1 is MDHEN and CDR2 is SYDVKM. The V gene lost 6 bases and the J gene lost 2 bases, with 12 bases spanning the gap. This CDR3 region has 14 residues. CDR3: CASSHTPNTDTQYF. The CDR3 DNA is TGTGCCAGCAGCCATACACCAAACACAGATACGCAGTATTTT.

The chain carries TRBV9 and TRBJ2-5; tentatively, D is TRBD2 (5 bases). The CDR3 contains 16 residues. V was pared by 0 bases and J by 4 bases, with 16 bases between. Germline CDR1 is SGDLS and CDR2 is YYNGEE. The CDR3 coding sequence is TGTGCCAGCAGCGTAGGTGCGGGCGTCGTTAGAGAGACCCAGTACTTC. Its protein product is CASSVGAGVVRETQYF.

The V call is TRBV19, the J call TRBJ1-5; TRBD1 agrees at 10 bases. From germline, CDR1 is LNHDA and CDR2 SQIVND (reference sequence). This CDR3 has 17 amino acids. V lost 5 bases, J lost 6 bases, and 13 bases stayed unmatched. CDR3 protein: CASSGRQGAIRGQPQHF. In nucleotides, the CDR3 is TGTGCCAGTAGTGGAAGACAGGGGGCGATAAGAGGTCAGCCCCAGCATTTT.

J is TRBJ2-7 and V is TRBV28, with a possible D match to TRBD1 (5 bases). The CDR3 runs 16 residues. Germline V gene data show CDR1 as MDHEN and CDR2 as SYDVKM. The germline V and J ends were trimmed by 5 bases and 4 bases, with 21 bases remaining between them. The CDR3 DNA reads as TGTGCCAGCAGTCGTCAGACAAGCAGGGTTGATTACGAGCAGTACTTC. The encoded protein is CASSRQTSRVDYEQYF.

The V call is TRBV3-1 (or the pseudogene TRBV3-2), the J call TRBJ2-7; TRBD2 matches at 7 bases. The CDR3 extends over 15 amino acids. Germline-derived CDR1 and CDR2 are LGHDT and YNNKEL (reference sequence). After removal of 4 bases from V and 0 bases from J, the junction contained 6 bases not matched to a gene. CDR3 residues: CASSRTSESSYEQYF. In nucleotides, the CDR3 is TGTGCCAGCAGCCGAACTAGCGAGAGCTCCTACGAGCAGTACTTC.

The genes are TRBV6-5 and TRBJ2-5; 8 nucleotides line up with TRBD1. After removal of 6 bases from V and 5 bases from J, the junction contained 8 bases not matched to a gene. CDR3 length: 14 amino acids. Germline-derived CDR1 and CDR2 are MNHEY and SVGAGI. CDR3 DNA sequence: TGTGCCAGCAGCAGGGGACAGGATGGGGAGACCCAGTACTTC. Amino acid sequence: CASSRGQDGETQYF.

The rearrangement links TRBV5-1 to TRBJ1-5, with 7 bases that match TRBD1. The CDR3 runs 15 residues. J was trimmed by 4 bases and V by 0 bases; bases with no gene match: 4. Germline V lookup: CDR1 SGHRS, CDR2 YFSETQ. As DNA, the CDR3 is TGCGCCAGCAGCTTGGGGGCACAGGGGAATCAGCCCCAGCATTTT. Protein: CASSLGAQGNQPQHF.

The rearrangement links TRBV18 to TRBJ1-2; no firm D call. CDR3 length: 16 residues. V lost 6 bases and J lost 5, with 22 bases in between. From germline, CDR1 is KGHSH and CDR2 LQKENI. The CDR3 here is CASSGLAASGFYGYTF. The CDR3 DNA sequence: TGTGCCAGCTCCGGTCTGGCGGCTTCTGGGTTTTATGGCTACACCTTC.

The rearrangement joins TRBV4-1 to TRBJ1-1, with D tentatively TRBD1 (5 bases). Deletions cut 3 bases from V and 11 bases from J, with 19 bases between. The CDR3 has 14 amino acids. From germline, CDR1 is MGHRA and CDR2 YSYEKL. The CDR3 nucleotides are TGCGCCAGCAGCCACAGGGTCGCGAGTCCCGGGGCTTTCTTT. Its translation is CASSHRVASPGAFF.

This chain connects TRBV19 to TRBJ2-7; possible D gene TRBD1, 7 bases. The CDR3 is 16 residues long. The germline gives CDR1 LNHDA, CDR2 SQIVND (reference sequence). Trimming removed 3 bases from V and 2 bases from J, with 17 bases in between. For the CDR3, the DNA is TGTGCCAGTAGTATCGTACCGGGCAGGGGGGCCTACGAGCAGTACTTC. Residues: CASSIVPGRGAYEQYF.

The chain uses TRBV19 and TRBJ2-3; tentatively, D is TRBD1 (5 bases). CDR1 and CDR2 (germline): LNHDA, SQIVND (reference sequence). The CDR3 has 16 residues. Trimming took off 4 bases at V and 1 base at J, with 15 bases between the two ends. The DNA for the CDR3 is TGTGCCAGTAGTAGCACACAGGTGTTGGGCACAGATACGCAGTATTTT. Translation: CASSSTQVLGTDTQYF.

V is TRBV25-1 and J is TRBJ2-5; no definite D call. Deletions cut 6 bases from V and 6 bases from J, with 23 bases between. Germline-derived CDR1 and CDR2 are MGHDK and SYGVNS. CDR3 length: 16 residues. The CDR3 DNA is TGTGCCAGCAGCGAACGAGAGGCGAACTACTGGCAGACCCAGTACTTC. Its translation: CASSEREANYWQTQYF.

The chain links TRBV9 to TRBJ1-1; the D gene is possibly TRBD1 (6 bases). The CDR3 is 17 residues long. Trimming removed 2 bases from V and 5 bases from J, with 22 bases in between. Germline assignment: CDR1 SGDLS and CDR2 YYNGEE. The chain's CDR3 is CASSVVNTGLAGTEAFF. CDR3 nucleotide sequence: TGTGCCAGCAGCGTTGTTAACACAGGGTTAGCGGGGACTGAAGCTTTCTTT. The full variable domain, rest sourced from reference TRBV9 and TRBJ1-1, is DSGVTQTPKHLITATGQRVTLRCSPRSGDLSVYWYQQSLDQGLQFLIQYYNGEERAKGNILERFSAQQFPDLHSELNLSSLELGDSALYFCASSVVNTGLAGTEAFFGQGTRLTVV.

The chain employs TRBV9 and TRBJ1-4; D call uncertain. The CDR3 extends over 16 amino acids. Germline CDR1 and CDR2: SGDLS and YYNGEE. The V end was cut by 3 bases, the J end by 0 bases, with 12 bases between. This chain's CDR3 is CASSAPGAATNEKLFF. The CDR3 nucleotides read TGTGCCAGCAGCGCCCCCGGTGCTGCAACTAATGAAAAACTGTTTTTT.

The chain carries TRBV18 and TRBJ2-7, with D maybe TRBD1 (5 bases). V lost 5 bases and J lost 5, with 10 bases in between. The germline V gene has CDR1 KGHSH and CDR2 LQKENI. The CDR3 spans 12 residues. The CDR3 bases are TGTGCCAGCTCATTACAGGTCAACGAGCAGTACTTC. This sequence encodes CASSLQVNEQYF.

V usage is TRBV19 and J usage is TRBJ2-7; no firm D call. This CDR3 has 14 amino acids. Trimming took off 5 bases at V and 2 bases at J, with 13 bases between the two ends. CDR1 is LNHDA, CDR2 SQIVND, per germline (reference sequence). In DNA form, the CDR3 reads TGTGCCAGTAGTGTCCTCGGCGGTACCTACGAGCAGTACTTC. Its protein product is CASSVLGGTYEQYF.

The V and J genes are TRBV21-1 and TRBJ1-1. TRBV21-1 is classified as a pseudogene. This CDR3 region has 13 residues. The CDR3, as DNA: TGTGCCAGCAGCAATGTTATCGAGGTTGAAGCTTTCTTT. Its translation: CASSNVIEVEAFF.

The J gene is TRBJ2-2, the V gene TRBV5-1, with 7 bases matching TRBD1. The CDR3 consists of 17 residues. CDR1 is SGHRS, CDR2 YFSETQ, per germline. After removal of 2 bases from V and 3 bases from J, the junction contained 10 bases not matched to a gene. CDR3 loop: CASSLYQGVKDTGELFF. The CDR3 DNA sequence: TGCGCCAGCAGCTTATACCAGGGGGTAAAAGACACCGGGGAGCTGTTTTTT.

The chain combines TRBV28 with TRBJ2-1; TRBD2 matches at 14 bases. This CDR3 is built from 17 residues. Per the germline V gene, CDR1 is MDHEN and CDR2 is SYDVKM. Trimming cost V 5 bases and J 7 bases; bases outside gene matches: 10. The DNA of the CDR3 is TGTGCCAGCAGTGCCCACGAGGGACTAGCGGGGGTAAATGAGCAGTTCTTC. It is translated as CASSAHEGLAGVNEQFF.

CDR3 residues: CASSVTGSTDTQYF. DNA of the CDR3: TGTGCCAGCAGCGTGACTGGGAGCACAGATACGCAGTATTTT. The rearrangement uses TRBV9 and TRBJ2-3; no clear D gene. The CDR3 loop spans 14 amino acids. Trimming stripped 2 bases from V and 0 bases from J, with 7 bases between. Germline lookup yields CDR1 SGDLS and CDR2 YYNGEE.

The chain carries TRBV9 and TRBJ2-7, with 7 bases lining up with TRBD2. V shed 0 bases, J shed 1 base, and the junction held 4 bases outside the gene matches. CDR3 size: 15 residues. CDR1 and CDR2 from the germline V gene are SGDLS and YYNGEE. The CDR3: CASSVAAGESYEQYF. For the CDR3, the DNA is TGTGCCAGCAGCGTAGCCGCGGGGGAGTCCTACGAGCAGTACTTC.

The chain carries TRBV11-3 and TRBJ2-1; possibly TRBD1 for D (5 bases). CDR1 SGHNT and CDR2 YENEEA come from the germline V gene. Trimming removed 8 bases at V and 0 bases at J, with 8 bases between. The CDR3 length is 13 residues. CDR3 protein: CASSQGSYNEQFF. CDR3 coding DNA: TGTGCCAGCTCCCAGGGCTCCTACAATGAGCAGTTCTTC.